These 14 T cell receptor beta chains were sequenced from one sample in a study of PD-1 blockade in classical Hodgkin lymphoma. TCRdb's table, derived via immunoSEQ multiplex PCR, lists solely in-frame clones and lacks some. The repertoire holds around 70,000 clones, roughly two thirds seen once, with roughly 9% in the top ten. Each patient experienced a relapse that followed autologous stem cell transplantation, and brentuximab vedotin exposure varied. The source was peripheral blood mononuclear cells (PBMCs), collected before the second cycle of nivolumab. The receptors stem from a human donor with classical Hodgkin lymphoma.

This rearrangement joins TRBV30 to TRBJ1-5; 10 bases line up with TRBD1. The length of the CDR3 is 15 residues. In germline, CDR1 is GTSNPN, CDR2 SVGIG (reference sequence). V was pared by 2 bases and J by 7 bases, with 8 bases of the junction left unmatched. This CDR3 reads CAWSPGTGVGQPQHF. DNA for the CDR3: TGTGCCTGGAGTCCCGGGACAGGGGTGGGACAGCCCCAGCATTTT.

The chain combines TRBV5-1 with TRBJ1-5; 8 nucleotides line up with TRBD1. Germline V gene data show CDR1 as SGHRS and CDR2 as YFSETQ. V lost 3 bases, J lost 0 bases, and 8 bases stayed unmatched. This CDR3 has 17 residues. Here the CDR3 reads CASSSGTGDYSNQPQHF. The CDR3 bases are TGCGCCAGCAGCTCAGGGACAGGTGATTATAGCAATCAGCCCCAGCATTTT.

The V gene is TRBV6-6, the J gene TRBJ1-1; no reliable D call. Germline V gene sequence: CDR1 MNHNY, CDR2 SVGAGI (reference sequence). CDR3 length equals 13 residues. V was trimmed by 0 bases and J by 10 bases, leaving 12 bases between them. The CDR3 DNA follows: TGTGCCAGCAGTTACTCAGCCGAGTTGACAGCTTTCTTT. This gives the protein CASSYSAELTAFF.

V usage is TRBV11-2 and J usage is TRBJ1-2; 8 nucleotides agree with TRBD1. This CDR3 has 17 residues. Trimming at V came to 5 bases and at J to 0 bases, leaving 11 bases not matched to a gene. Germline CDR1 reads SGHAT; CDR2 reads FQNNGV. CDR3 nucleotide sequence: TGTGCCAGCAGCCGAACCGGGACAGGAGCGTCTAACTATGGCTACACCTTC. Protein: CASSRTGTGASNYGYTF. The variable domain in full, completed from reference TRBV11-2 and TRBJ1-2, reads EAGVAQSPRYKIIEKRQSVAFWCNPISGHATLYWYQQILGQGPKLLIQFQNNGVVDDSQLPKDRFSAERLKGVDSTLKIQPAKLEDSAVYLCASSRTGTGASNYGYTFGSGTRLTVV.

The chain combines TRBV5-6 with TRBJ1-4, with TRBD1 matching 10 bases. The CDR3 has 16 residues. Per the germline V gene, CDR1 is SGHDT and CDR2 is YYEEEE. V lost 4 bases and J lost 7; bases outside the gene matches: 10. The CDR3 DNA reads as TGTGCCAGCAGCGTCTACCGGGACAGGGGTCGTGAAAAACTGTTTTTT. This gives the protein CASSVYRDRGREKLFF.

The CDR3 sequence is CATTDVANYGYTF. DNA for the CDR3: TGTGCCACGACAGATGTAGCTAACTATGGCTACACCTTC. The rearrangement links TRBV6-6 to TRBJ1-2, with a weak D call TRBD1 (5 bases). Germline loops: CDR1 MNHNY, CDR2 SVGAGI (reference sequence). The ends were cut back, 10 bases at V and 0 bases at J, with 12 bases in the middle. The CDR3 totals 13 residues.

This sequence joins TRBV5-1 and TRBJ1-3, with TRBD1 matching over 7 bases. CDR1 and CDR2 (germline): SGHRS, YFSETQ. V shed 4 bases and J 0 bases; nucleotides not matched to a gene: 1. The CDR3 is 14 amino acids. This CDR3 is CASSQGDSGNTIYF. CDR3 DNA: TGCGCCAGCAGCCAGGGGGACTCTGGAAACACCATATATTTT.

This clone was counted only a few times. V usage is TRBV4-1 and J usage is TRBJ2-2; 7 bases are shared with TRBD1. V was clipped by 2 bases and J by 6 bases; unmatched bases: 3. Germline CDR1 and CDR2: MGHRA and YSYEKL. The CDR3 runs to 14 residues. CDR3 in DNA: TGCGCCAGCAGCCAACAAGGGACAGCCGGGGAGCTGTTTTTT. It yields the protein CASSQQGTAGELFF.

CDR3 coding DNA: TGTGCCAGCTCACCACCACTATCTGGGGCCAACGTCCTGACTTTC. Amino acid sequence: CASSPPLSGANVLTF. The V and J genes are TRBV18 and TRBJ2-6; no clear D gene. The CDR3 has 15 residues. Trimming took 0 bases from V and 1 from J, leaving 4 bases between them. Per germline, CDR1 KGHSH and CDR2 LQKENI.

A remark on this clone: A read error may explain this, as a much larger clone is one base away. The chain uses TRBV7-9 and TRBJ2-2; tentatively, D is TRBD1 (5 bases). Trimming took off 8 bases at V and 7 bases at J, with 11 bases between the two ends. This CDR3 spans 12 amino acids. Germline CDR1 and CDR2: SEHNR and FQNEAQ (reference sequence). The CDR3 DNA reads as TGTGCCAGCGGCCAGGGAAGCGGGGAGCTGTTTTTT. Translated, it gives CASGQGSGELFF.

The chain combines TRBV7-9 with TRBJ1-3, with 8 nucleotides matching TRBD1. The V and J ends lost 5 bases and 4 bases, in that order; junction bases with no gene match: 1. CDR3 length: 13 residues. Germline CDR1 SEHNR, CDR2 FQNEAQ (reference sequence). CDR3 bases: TGTGCCAGCAGCAACAGGGGGGGAAACACCATATATTTT. Translating gives CASSNRGGNTIYF.

This clone was counted between two and nine times. The CDR3 DNA follows: TGTGCCAGCAATACAGGGGGCATTGACACCATATATTTT. Residues: CASNTGGIDTIYF. The chain uses TRBV2 and TRBJ1-3, with 9 bases lining up with TRBD1. The CDR3 consists of 13 residues. V was clipped by 7 bases and J by 8 bases; unmatched bases: 6. In germline, CDR1 is SNHLY, CDR2 FYNNEI.

The chain uses TRBV4-1 and TRBJ2-7; a possible D gene is TRBD2 (5 bases). With 4 bases removed from V and 1 base from J, the gap between germline ends came to 17 bases. CDR3 length: 16 residues. Per germline, CDR1 MGHRA and CDR2 YSYEKL. CDR3 bases: TGCGCCAGCAGCCCCCCCCGGAATAGAGGGTCCTACGAGCAGTACTTC. Its protein is CASSPPRNRGSYEQYF.

A word on this clone: At one end, the junction sequence differs from germline, possibly due to a read error. The chain is built from TRBV7-7 and TRBJ2-2; 9 bases map to TRBD2. Germline loops: CDR1 SSHAT, CDR2 FNYEAQ (reference sequence). CDR3 size: 15 residues. This CDR3 reads CASSSSGIHTGELFF. DNA of the CDR3: TGTGCTAGCAGCTCTAGCGGGATCCACACCGGGGAGCTGTTTTTT.